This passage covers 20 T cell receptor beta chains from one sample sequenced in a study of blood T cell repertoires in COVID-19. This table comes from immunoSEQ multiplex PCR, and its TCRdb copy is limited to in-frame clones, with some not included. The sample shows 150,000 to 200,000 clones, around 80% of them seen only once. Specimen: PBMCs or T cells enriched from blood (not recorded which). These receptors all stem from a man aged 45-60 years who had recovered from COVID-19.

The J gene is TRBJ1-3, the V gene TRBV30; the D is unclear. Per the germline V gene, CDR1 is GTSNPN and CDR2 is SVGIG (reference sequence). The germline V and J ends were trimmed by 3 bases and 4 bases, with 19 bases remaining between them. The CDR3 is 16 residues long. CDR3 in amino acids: CAWSLEARRVGNTIYF. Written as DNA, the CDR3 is TGTGCCTGGAGCCTAGAGGCCAGACGCGTCGGAAACACCATATATTTT. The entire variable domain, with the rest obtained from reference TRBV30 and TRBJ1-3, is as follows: SQTIHQWPATLVQPVGSPLSLECTVEGTSNPNLYWYRQAAGRGLQLLFYSVGIGQISSEVPQNLSASRPQDRQFILSSKKLLLSDSGFYLCAWSLEARRVGNTIYFGEGSWLTVV.

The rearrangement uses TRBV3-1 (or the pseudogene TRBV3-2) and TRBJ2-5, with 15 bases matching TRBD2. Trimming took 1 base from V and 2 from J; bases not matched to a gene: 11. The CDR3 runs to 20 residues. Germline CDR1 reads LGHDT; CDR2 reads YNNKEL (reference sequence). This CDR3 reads CASSQGRTSGGAGVQETQYF. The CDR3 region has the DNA TGTGCCAGCAGCCAAGGTCGGACTAGCGGGGGGGCCGGGGTTCAAGAGACCCAGTACTTC.

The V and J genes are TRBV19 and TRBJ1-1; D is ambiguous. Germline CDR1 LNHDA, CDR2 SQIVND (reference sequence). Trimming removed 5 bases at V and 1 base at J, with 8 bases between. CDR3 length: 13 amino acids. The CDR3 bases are TGTGCCAGTAGTTCGGGTCGGAACACTGAAGCTTTCTTT. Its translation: CASSSGRNTEAFF.

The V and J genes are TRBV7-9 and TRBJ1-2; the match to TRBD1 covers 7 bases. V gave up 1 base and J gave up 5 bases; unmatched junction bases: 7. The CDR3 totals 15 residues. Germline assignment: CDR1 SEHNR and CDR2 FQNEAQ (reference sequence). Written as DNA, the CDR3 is TGTGCCAGCAGCTTAGTAGAGAGGGGGCTGTATGGCTACACCTTC. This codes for CASSLVERGLYGYTF.

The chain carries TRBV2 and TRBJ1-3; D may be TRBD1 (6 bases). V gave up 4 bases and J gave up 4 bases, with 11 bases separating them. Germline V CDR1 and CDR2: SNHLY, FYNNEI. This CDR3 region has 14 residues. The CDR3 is CASSVGTPGNTIYF. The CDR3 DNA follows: TGTGCCAGCAGTGTGGGGACACCCGGAAACACCATATATTTT.

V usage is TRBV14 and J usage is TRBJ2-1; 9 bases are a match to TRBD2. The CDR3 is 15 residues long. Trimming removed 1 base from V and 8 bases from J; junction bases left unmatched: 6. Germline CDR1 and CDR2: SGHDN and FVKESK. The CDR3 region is CASSQAAGGVDEQFF. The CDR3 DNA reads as TGTGCCAGCAGCCAAGCCGCGGGGGGGGTGGATGAGCAGTTCTTC.

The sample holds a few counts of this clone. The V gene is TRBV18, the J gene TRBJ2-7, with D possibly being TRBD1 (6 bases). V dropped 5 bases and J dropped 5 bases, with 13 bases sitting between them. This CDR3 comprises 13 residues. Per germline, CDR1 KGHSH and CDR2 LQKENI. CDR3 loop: CASSAGDFDEQYF. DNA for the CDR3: TGTGCCAGCTCAGCAGGGGATTTCGACGAGCAGTACTTC.

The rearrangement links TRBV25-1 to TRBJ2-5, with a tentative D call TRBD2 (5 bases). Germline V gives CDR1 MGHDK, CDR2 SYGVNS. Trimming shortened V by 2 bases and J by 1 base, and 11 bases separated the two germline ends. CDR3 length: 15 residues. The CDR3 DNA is TGTGCCAGCAGTGAAGTCGACTACGCCCAAGAGACCCAGTACTTC. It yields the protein CASSEVDYAQETQYF.

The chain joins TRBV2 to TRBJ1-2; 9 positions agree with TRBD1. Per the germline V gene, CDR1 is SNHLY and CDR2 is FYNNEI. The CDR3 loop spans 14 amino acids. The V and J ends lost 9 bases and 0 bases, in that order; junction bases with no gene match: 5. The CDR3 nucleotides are TGTGCCAGAATAAACAGGGGGCCTAACTATGGCTACACCTTC. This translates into CARINRGPNYGYTF.

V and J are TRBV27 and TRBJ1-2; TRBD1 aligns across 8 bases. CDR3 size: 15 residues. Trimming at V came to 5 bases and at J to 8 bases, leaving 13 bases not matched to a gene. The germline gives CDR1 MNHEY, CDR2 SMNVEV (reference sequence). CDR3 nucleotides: TGTGCCAGCAGTCAAGGACAGGGAATGGTGCGAGGCTACACCTTC. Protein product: CASSQGQGMVRGYTF.

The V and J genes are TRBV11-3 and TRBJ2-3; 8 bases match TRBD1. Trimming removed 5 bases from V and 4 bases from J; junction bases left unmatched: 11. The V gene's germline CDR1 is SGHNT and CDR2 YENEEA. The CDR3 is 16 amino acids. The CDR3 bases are TGTGCCAGCAGCCCCGGACAGGGTTTGGGTGCAGATACGCAGTATTTT. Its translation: CASSPGQGLGADTQYF.

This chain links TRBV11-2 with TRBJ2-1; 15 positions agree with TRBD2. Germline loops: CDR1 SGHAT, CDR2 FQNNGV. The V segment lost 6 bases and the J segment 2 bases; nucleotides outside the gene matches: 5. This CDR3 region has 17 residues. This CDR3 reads CASSPRTSGGAYNEQFF. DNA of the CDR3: TGTGCCAGCAGTCCTCGGACTAGCGGGGGGGCCTACAATGAGCAGTTCTTC.

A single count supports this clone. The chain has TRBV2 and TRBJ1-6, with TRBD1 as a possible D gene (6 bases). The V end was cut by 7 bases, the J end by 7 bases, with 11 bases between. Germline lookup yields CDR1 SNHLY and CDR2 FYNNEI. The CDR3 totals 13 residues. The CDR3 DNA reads TGTGCCAGCAAGACAGGATTAAATTCACCCCTCCACTTT. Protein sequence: CASKTGLNSPLHF.

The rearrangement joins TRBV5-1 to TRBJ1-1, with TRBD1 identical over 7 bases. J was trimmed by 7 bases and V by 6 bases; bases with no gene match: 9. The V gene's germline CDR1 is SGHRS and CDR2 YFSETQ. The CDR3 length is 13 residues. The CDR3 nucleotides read TGCGCCAGCACTCCCACCTGGGACAGTGAAGCTTTCTTT. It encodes CASTPTWDSEAFF.

For the CDR3, the DNA is TGTGCCAGCAGCCAAGGGCTAGCGGGGGCAGAGCAGTTCTTC. Its translation: CASSQGLAGAEQFF. The V and J genes are TRBV3-1 (or the pseudogene TRBV3-2) and TRBJ2-1; TRBD2 agrees at 10 bases. The CDR3 runs to 14 residues. Germline V gene lookup returns CDR1 LGHDT and CDR2 YNNKEL (reference sequence). J was trimmed by 10 bases and V by 1 base; bases with no gene match: 4.

CDR3 in amino acids: CASSAQQRSNTEAFF. As DNA, the CDR3 is TGTGCCAGTAGTGCCCAACAGAGATCGAACACTGAAGCTTTCTTT. The rearrangement links TRBV19 to TRBJ1-1; D remains ambiguous. Per the germline V gene, CDR1 is LNHDA and CDR2 is SQIVND (reference sequence). The V and J ends lost 5 bases and 1 base respectively, with 14 bases between them. There are 15 residues in the CDR3.

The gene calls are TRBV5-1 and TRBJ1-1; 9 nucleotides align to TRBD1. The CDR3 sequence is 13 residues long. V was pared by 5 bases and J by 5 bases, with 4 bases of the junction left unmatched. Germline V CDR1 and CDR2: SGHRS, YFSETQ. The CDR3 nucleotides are TGCGCCAGCAGACAGGGGGCTAATACTGAAGCTTTCTTT. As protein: CASRQGANTEAFF.

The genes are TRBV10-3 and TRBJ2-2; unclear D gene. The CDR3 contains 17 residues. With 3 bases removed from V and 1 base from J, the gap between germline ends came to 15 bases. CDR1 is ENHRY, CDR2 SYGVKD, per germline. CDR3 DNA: TGTGCCATCAGTGACCTATCGGGTGTTGGGAACACCGGGGAGCTGTTTTTT. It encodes CAISDLSGVGNTGELFF.

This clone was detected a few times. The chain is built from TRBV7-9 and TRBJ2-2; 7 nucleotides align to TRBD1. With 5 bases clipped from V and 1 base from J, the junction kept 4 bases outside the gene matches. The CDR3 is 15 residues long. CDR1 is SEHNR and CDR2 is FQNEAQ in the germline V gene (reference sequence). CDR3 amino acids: CASSHRTGNTGELFF. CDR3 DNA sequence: TGTGCCAGCAGCCACAGGACAGGGAACACCGGGGAGCTGTTTTTT.

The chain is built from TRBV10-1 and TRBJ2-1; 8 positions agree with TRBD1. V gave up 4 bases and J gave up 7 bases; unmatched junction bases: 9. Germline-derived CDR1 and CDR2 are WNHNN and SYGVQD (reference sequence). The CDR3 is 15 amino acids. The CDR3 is CASSVNRGFGNEQFF. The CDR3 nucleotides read TGCGCCAGCAGTGTTAACAGGGGGTTCGGGAATGAGCAGTTCTTC.